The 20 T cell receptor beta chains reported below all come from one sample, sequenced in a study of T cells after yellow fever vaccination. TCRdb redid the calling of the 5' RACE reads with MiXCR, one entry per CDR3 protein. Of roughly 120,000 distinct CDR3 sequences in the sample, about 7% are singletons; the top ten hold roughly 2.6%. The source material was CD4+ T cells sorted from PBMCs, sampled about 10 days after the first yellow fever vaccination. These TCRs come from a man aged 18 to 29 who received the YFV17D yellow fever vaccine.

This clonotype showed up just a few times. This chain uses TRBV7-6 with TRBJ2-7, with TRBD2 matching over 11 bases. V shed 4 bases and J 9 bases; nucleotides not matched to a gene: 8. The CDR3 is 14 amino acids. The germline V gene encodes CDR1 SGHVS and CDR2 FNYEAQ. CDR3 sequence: CASSSLAGGLWQYF. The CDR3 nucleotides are TGTGCCAGCAGCTCCCTAGCGGGGGGTTTATGGCAGTACTTC.

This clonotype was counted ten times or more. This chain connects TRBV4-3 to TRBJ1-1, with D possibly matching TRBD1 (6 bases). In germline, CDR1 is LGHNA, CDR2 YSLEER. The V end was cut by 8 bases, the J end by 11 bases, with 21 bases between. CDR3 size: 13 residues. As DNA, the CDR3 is TGCGCCAGCTCCCCGGTAAGGGGGATTTTGGCTTTCTTT. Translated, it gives CASSPVRGILAFF.

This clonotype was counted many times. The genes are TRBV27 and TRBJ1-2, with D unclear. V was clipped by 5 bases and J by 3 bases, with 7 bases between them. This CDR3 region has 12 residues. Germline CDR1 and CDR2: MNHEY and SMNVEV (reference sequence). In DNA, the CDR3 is TGTGCCAGCAGTGACCGCTACTATGGCTACACCTTC. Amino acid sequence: CASSDRYYGYTF.

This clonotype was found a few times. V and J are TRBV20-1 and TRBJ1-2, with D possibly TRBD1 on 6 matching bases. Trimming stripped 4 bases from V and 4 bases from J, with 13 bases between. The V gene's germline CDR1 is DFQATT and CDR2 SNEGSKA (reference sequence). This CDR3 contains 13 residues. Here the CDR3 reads CSATGTIGYGYTF. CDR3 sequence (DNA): TGCAGTGCTACAGGGACAATAGGCTATGGCTACACCTTC.

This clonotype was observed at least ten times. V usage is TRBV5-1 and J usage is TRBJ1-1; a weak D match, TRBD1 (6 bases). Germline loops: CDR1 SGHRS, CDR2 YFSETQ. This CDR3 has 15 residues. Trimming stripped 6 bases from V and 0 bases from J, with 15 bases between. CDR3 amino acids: CASTEGGGMNTEAFF. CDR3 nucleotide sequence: TGCGCCAGCACCGAGGGAGGGGGGATGAACACTGAAGCTTTCTTT. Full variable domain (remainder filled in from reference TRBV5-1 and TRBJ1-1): KAGVTQTPRYLIKTRGQQVTLSCSPISGHRSVSWYQQTPGQGLQFLFEYFSETQRNKGNFPGRFSGRQFSNSRSEMNVSTLELGDSALYLCASTEGGGMNTEAFFGQGTRLTVV.

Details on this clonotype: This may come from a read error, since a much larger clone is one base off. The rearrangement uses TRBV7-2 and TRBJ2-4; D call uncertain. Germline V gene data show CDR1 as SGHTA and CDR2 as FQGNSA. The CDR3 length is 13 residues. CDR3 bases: TGTGTCAGCAGCGAACCAGCCAAAAACATTCAGTACTTC. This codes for CVSSEPAKNIQYF.

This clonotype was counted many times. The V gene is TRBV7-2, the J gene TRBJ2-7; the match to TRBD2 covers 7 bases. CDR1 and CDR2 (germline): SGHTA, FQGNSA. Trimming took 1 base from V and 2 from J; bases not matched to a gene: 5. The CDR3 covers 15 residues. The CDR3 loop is CASSLGLSGAYEQYV. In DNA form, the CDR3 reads TGTGCCAGCAGCTTAGGGCTGAGCGGGGCCTACGAGCAGTACGTC.

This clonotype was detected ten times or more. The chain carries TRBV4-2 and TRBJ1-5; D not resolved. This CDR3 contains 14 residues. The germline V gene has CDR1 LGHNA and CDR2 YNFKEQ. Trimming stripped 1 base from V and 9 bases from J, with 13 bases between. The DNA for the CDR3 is TGTGCCAGCAGCCAAGGGGTGACTGTCGGGCCCCAGCATTTT. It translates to CASSQGVTVGPQHF.

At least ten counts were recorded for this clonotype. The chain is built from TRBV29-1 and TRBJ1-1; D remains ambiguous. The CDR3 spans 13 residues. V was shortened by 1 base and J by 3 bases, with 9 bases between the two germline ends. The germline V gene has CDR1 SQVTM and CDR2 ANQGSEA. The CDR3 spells CSVEAVLYTEAFF. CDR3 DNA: TGCAGCGTTGAAGCGGTCCTCTACACTGAAGCTTTCTTT. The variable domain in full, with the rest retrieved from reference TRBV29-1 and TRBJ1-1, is SAVISQKPSRDICQRGTSLTIQCQVDSQVTMMFWYRQQPGQSLTLIATANQGSEATYESGFVIDKFPISRPNLTFSTLTVSNMSPEDSSIYLCSVEAVLYTEAFFGQGTRLTVV.

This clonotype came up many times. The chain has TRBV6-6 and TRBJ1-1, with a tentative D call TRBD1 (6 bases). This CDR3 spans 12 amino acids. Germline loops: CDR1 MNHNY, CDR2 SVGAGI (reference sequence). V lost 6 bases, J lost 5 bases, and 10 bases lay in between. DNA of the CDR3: TGTGCCAGCAGGGGGGCCGAGACTGAAGCTTTCTTT. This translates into CASRGAETEAFF.

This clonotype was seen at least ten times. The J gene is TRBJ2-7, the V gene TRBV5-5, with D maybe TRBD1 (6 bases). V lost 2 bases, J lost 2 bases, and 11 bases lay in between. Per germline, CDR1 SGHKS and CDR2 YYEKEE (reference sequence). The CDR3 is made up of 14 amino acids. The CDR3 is CASSFQGQAYEQYV. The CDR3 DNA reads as TGTGCCAGCAGCTTCCAGGGGCAGGCCTACGAGCAGTACGTC.

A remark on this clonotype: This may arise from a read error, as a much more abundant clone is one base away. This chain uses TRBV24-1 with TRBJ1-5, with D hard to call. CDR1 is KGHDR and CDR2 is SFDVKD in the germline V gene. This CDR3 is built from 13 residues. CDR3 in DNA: TGTGTCACCAGTGATGGTCGGAATCAGCCCCAGCATTTT. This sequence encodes CVTSDGRNQPQHF.

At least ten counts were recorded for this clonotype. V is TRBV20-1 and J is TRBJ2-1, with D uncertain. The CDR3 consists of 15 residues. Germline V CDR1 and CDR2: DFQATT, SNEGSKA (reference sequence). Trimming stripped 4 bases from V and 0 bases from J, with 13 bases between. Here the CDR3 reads CSAMNPVSSYNEQFF. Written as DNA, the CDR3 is TGCAGTGCTATGAATCCGGTTAGCTCCTACAATGAGCAGTTCTTC.

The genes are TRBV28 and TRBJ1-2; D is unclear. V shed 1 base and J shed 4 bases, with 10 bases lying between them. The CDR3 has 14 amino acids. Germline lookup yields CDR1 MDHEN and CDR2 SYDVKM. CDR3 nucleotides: TGTGCCAGCAGTTTATATCCGGATTCCTATGGCTACACCTTC. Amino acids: CASSLYPDSYGYTF.

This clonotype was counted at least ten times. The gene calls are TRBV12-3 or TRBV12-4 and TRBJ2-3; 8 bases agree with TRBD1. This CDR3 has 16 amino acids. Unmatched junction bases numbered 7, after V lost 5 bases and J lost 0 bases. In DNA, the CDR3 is TGTGCCAGCAGTCAGGGGGCCGCGTTAAGCACAGATACGCAGTATTTT. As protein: CASSQGAALSTDTQYF.

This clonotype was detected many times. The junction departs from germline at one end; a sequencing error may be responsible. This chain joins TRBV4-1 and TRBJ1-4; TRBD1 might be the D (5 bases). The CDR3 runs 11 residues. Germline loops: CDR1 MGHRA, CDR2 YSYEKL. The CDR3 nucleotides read TGCGCCAGCAGCCAATTACAACAGGTCGTTTTT. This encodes CASSQLQQVVF.

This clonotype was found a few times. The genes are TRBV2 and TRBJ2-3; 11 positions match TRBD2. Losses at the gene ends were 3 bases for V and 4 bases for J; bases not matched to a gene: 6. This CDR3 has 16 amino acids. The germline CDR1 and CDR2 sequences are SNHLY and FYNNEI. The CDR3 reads CASSDLAGGLSDTQYF. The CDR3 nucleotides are TGTGCCAGCAGTGATTTAGCGGGGGGGCTTTCAGATACGCAGTATTTT. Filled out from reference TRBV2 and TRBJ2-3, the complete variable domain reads EPEVTQTPSHQVTQMGQEVILRCVPISNHLYFYWYRQILGQKVEFLVSFYNNEISEKSEIFDDQFSVERPDGSNFTLKIRSTKLEDSAMYFCASSDLAGGLSDTQYFGPGTRLTVL.

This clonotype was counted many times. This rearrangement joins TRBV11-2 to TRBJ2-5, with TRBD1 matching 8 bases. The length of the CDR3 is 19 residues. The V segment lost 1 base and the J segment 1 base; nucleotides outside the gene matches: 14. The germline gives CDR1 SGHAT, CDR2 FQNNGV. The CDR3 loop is CASSLGVLGGTGTQETQYF. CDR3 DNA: TGTGCCAGCAGCTTAGGAGTTTTAGGAGGGACAGGAACCCAAGAGACCCAGTACTTC.

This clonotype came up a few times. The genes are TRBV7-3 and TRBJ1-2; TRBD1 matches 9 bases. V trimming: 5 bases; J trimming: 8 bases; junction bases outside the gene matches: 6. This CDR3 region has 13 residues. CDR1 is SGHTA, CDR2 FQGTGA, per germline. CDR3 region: CASSGTGHEGYTF. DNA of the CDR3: TGTGCCAGCAGCGGGACAGGGCATGAGGGCTACACCTTC. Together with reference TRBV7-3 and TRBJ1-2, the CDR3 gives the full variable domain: GAGVSQTPSNKVTEKGKYVELRCDPISGHTALYWYRQSLGQGPEFLIYFQGTGAADDSGLPNDRFFAVRPEGSVSTLKIQRTERGDSAVYLCASSGTGHEGYTFGSGTRLTVV.

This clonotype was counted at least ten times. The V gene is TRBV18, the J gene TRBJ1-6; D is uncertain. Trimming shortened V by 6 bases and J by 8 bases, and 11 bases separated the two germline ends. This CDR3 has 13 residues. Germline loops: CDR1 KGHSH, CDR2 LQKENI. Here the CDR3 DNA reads TGTGCCAGCTCCCCTGAGTCGGATTCACCCCTCCACTTT. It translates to CASSPESDSPLHF. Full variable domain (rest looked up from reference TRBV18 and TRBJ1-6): NAGVMQNPRHLVRRRGQEARLRCSPMKGHSHVYWYRQLPEEGLKFMVYLQKENIIDESGMPKERFSAEFPKEGPSILRIQQVVRGDSAAYFCASSPESDSPLHFGNGTRLTVT.